These 32 T cell receptor beta chains share one sample of origin, sequenced in a study of T cells in Graves' hyperthyroidism and ophthalmopathy. RNA transcripts were the template for amplifying TCR beta CDR3 regions. A first-round RT-PCR of the TCR CDR3 used the HTBI primer set. Via MiXCR, TCRdb re-called the multiplex PCR reads, giving one row per CDR3 protein. This sample has around 600,000 distinct CDR3 sequences, with 12% to 15% found just once. What was sequenced was blood. Source of these receptors: a woman aged 18-35 years with Graves' ophthalmopathy.

This clonotype was found many times. The rearrangement uses TRBV12-3 or TRBV12-4 and TRBJ1-5; no clear D gene. V was shortened by 4 bases and J by 1 base, with 8 bases between the two germline ends. This CDR3 is built from 14 residues. Here the CDR3 DNA reads TGTGCCAGCAGTTCCGGCGTGAGCAATCAGCCCCAGCATTTT. Its translation is CASSSGVSNQPQHF.

This clonotype appeared a few times. This chain connects TRBV9 to TRBJ1-2; 8 bases are shared with TRBD1. Per the germline V gene, CDR1 is SGDLS and CDR2 is YYNGEE. The CDR3 has 13 amino acids. V lost 0 bases to trimming and J lost 13 bases; unmatched junction nucleotides: 8. The CDR3 nucleotides are TGTGCCAGCAGCGTAGAGACAGGGGTTCAATGCACCTTC. It translates to CASSVETGVQCTF.

The genes are TRBV20-1 and TRBJ2-2; 16 bases line up with TRBD2. Germline CDR1 reads DFQATT; CDR2 reads SNEGSKA (reference sequence). CDR3 size: 16 residues. After removal of 5 bases from V and 5 bases from J, the junction contained 5 bases not matched to a gene. CDR3: CSAGTSGGGRTGELFF. In DNA, the CDR3 is TGCAGTGCTGGGACTAGCGGGGGGGGGCGGACCGGGGAGCTGTTTTTT.

This clonotype has ten or more counts. This chain uses TRBV6-1 with TRBJ2-1; 14 bases map to TRBD2. The V segment lost 5 bases and the J segment 8 bases; nucleotides outside the gene matches: 11. The CDR3 spans 17 residues. Germline-derived CDR1 and CDR2 are MNHNS and SASEGT. The CDR3 protein is CASSYAEGGLAGDEQFF. The CDR3 nucleotides read TGTGCCAGCAGTTACGCCGAGGGGGGACTAGCGGGAGATGAGCAGTTCTTC.

The V call is TRBV5-4, the J call TRBJ2-7; the D gene could be TRBD1 or TRBD2 (6 bases each). The CDR3 covers 11 residues. V was trimmed by 7 bases and J by 8 bases, leaving 13 bases between them. Per germline, CDR1 SGHNT and CDR2 YYREEE (reference sequence). The CDR3 reads CASERGGKQYF. The CDR3 nucleotides are TGTGCCAGCGAAAGAGGGGGGAAGCAGTACTTC.

V and J are TRBV5-6 and TRBJ1-2; a weak D match, TRBD1 (5 bases). Germline-derived CDR1 and CDR2 are SGHDT and YYEEEE. The germline V and J ends were trimmed by 1 base and 4 bases, with 11 bases remaining between them. This CDR3 is 14 amino acids long. CDR3 in DNA: TGTGCCAGCAGCTTGCCCGCAGGGTTCTATGGCTACACCTTC. Protein product: CASSLPAGFYGYTF.

The chain recombines TRBV11-3 with TRBJ2-1, with 7 bases identical to TRBD2. The CDR3 length is 19 residues. Per the germline V gene, CDR1 is SGHNT and CDR2 is YENEEA. The J segment lost 3 bases and the V segment lost 5 bases, leaving 19 bases of the junction unmatched. CDR3 sequence (DNA): TGTGCCAGCAGCCCGGTTATGGGGGGAGGGCCCCGAAGCTACAATGAGCAGTTCTTC. Translation: CASSPVMGGGPRSYNEQFF.

This clonotype was recorded at least ten times. The rearrangement links TRBV24-1 to TRBJ1-5; 8 nucleotides agree with TRBD1. This CDR3 contains 17 residues. Trimming at V came to 3 bases and at J to 3 bases, leaving 9 bases not matched to a gene. Germline CDR1 reads KGHDR; CDR2 reads SFDVKD. This chain's CDR3 is CATSDGKTGDDNQPQHF. In DNA, the CDR3 is TGTGCCACCAGTGATGGAAAGACAGGGGATGACAATCAGCCCCAGCATTTT.

The V and J genes are TRBV29-1 and TRBJ2-5; D remains ambiguous. The V end was cut by 4 bases, the J end by 2 bases, with 17 bases between. CDR1 is SQVTM, CDR2 ANQGSEA, per germline. CDR3 size: 15 residues. CDR3 DNA: TGCAGCGTTGGTGTTCAGGCCCCAGGTCAAGAGACCCAGTACTTC. Translation: CSVGVQAPGQETQYF. The full variable domain, its missing parts supplied by reference TRBV29-1 and TRBJ2-5, is SAVISQKPSRDICQRGTSLTIQCQVDSQVTMMFWYRQQPGQSLTLIATANQGSEATYESGFVIDKFPISRPNLTFSTLTVSNMSPEDSSIYLCSVGVQAPGQETQYFGPGTRLLVL.

The chain recombines TRBV7-9 with TRBJ2-1; 7 positions match TRBD2. CDR1 and CDR2 (germline): SEHNR, FQNEAQ (reference sequence). V shed 4 bases and J 4 bases; nucleotides not matched to a gene: 7. The CDR3 has 15 residues. CDR3 region: CASSSSGTKYNEQFF. The CDR3 DNA reads as TGTGCCAGCAGCTCTTCCGGGACTAAATACAATGAGCAGTTCTTC.

This clonotype was counted many times. The genes are TRBV20-1 and TRBJ1-1; 10 nucleotides align to TRBD1. Germline CDR1 and CDR2: DFQATT and SNEGSKA (reference sequence). V lost 6 bases to trimming and J lost 3 bases; unmatched junction nucleotides: 4. CDR3 size: 13 residues. For the CDR3, the DNA is TGCAGTGCCCGACAGGGGGCTTACACTGAAGCTTTCTTT. Translating it yields CSARQGAYTEAFF.

The V gene is TRBV29-1, the J gene TRBJ2-7, with 11 bases matching TRBD1. CDR1 SQVTM and CDR2 ANQGSEA come from the germline V gene. The CDR3 covers 14 residues. V dropped 5 bases and J dropped 3; count of bases not matched to a gene: 6. The CDR3 DNA reads as TGCAGCGTTATGCCCGGGACAGGGGGCTACGAGCAGTACTTC. Translated, it gives CSVMPGTGGYEQYF.

About this clonotype itself: Mismatch with germline at one junction end may stem from a read error. The chain uses TRBV4-1 and TRBJ1-2; no firm D call. This CDR3 is 16 amino acids long. Germline CDR1 is MGHRA and CDR2 is YSYEKL. The CDR3: CASSQESQFGLYGYAF. CDR3 nucleotides: TGCGCCAGCAGCCAAGAATCCCAATTCGGACTCTATGGCTACGCCTTC.

This clonotype was counted many times. This chain uses TRBV6-1 with TRBJ1-2; D gene unclear. Germline assignment: CDR1 MNHNS and CDR2 SASEGT. The length of the CDR3 is 14 residues. V lost 0 bases, J lost 2 bases, and 7 bases lay in between. CDR3 region: CASSEAVGNYGYTF. In DNA form, the CDR3 reads TGTGCCAGCAGTGAAGCGGTTGGGAACTATGGCTACACCTTC.

This clonotype was seen repeatedly, ten times or more. The chain recombines TRBV24-1 with TRBJ1-5, with D perhaps matching TRBD1 (6 bases). CDR3 size: 13 residues. Trimming stripped 7 bases from V and 5 bases from J, with 11 bases between. CDR1 and CDR2 (germline): KGHDR, SFDVKD. CDR3 protein: CATRDRPDQPQHF. As DNA, the CDR3 is TGTGCCACCAGAGACAGGCCTGATCAGCCCCAGCATTTT.

The V and J genes are TRBV11-2 and TRBJ2-2; D is uncertain. This CDR3 has 14 residues. Germline V CDR1 and CDR2: SGHAT, FQNNGV. The V end was cut by 3 bases, the J end by 5 bases, with 10 bases between. CDR3: CASSFDRRTGELFF. In DNA, the CDR3 is TGTGCCAGCAGCTTTGATCGAAGAACCGGGGAGCTGTTTTTT.

This clonotype came up a few times. The chain employs TRBV20-1 and TRBJ2-7; the D gene is possibly TRBD2 (6 bases). The CDR3 totals 17 residues. V was shortened by 0 bases and J by 4 bases, with 22 bases between the two germline ends. Germline values: CDR1 DFQATT, CDR2 SNEGSKA (reference sequence). This chain's CDR3 is CSARDWNGGPDGYEQYF. The DNA of the CDR3 is TGCAGTGCTAGAGATTGGAATGGAGGGCCAGACGGATACGAGCAGTACTTC.

This clonotype was detected ten times or more. This chain connects TRBV11-2 to TRBJ1-1, with D perhaps matching TRBD1 (6 bases). V was cut by 0 bases and J by 6 bases, with 17 bases left in between. Germline-derived CDR1 and CDR2 are SGHAT and FQNNGV. The CDR3 loop spans 16 amino acids. CDR3 DNA: TGTGCCAGCAGCTTAGACGGCGTCAGGGGAGCGGCTGAAGCTTTCTTT. Translating it yields CASSLDGVRGAAEAFF.

This rearrangement joins TRBV19 to TRBJ2-6; D is perhaps TRBD2 (5 bases). V lost 3 bases and J lost 0, with 9 bases in between. This CDR3 has 16 residues. Germline CDR1 and CDR2: LNHDA and SQIVND (reference sequence). This chain's CDR3 is CASSIRRDSGANVLTF. The CDR3 nucleotides read TGTGCCAGTAGTATTCGCCGGGACTCTGGGGCCAACGTCCTGACTTTC.

The chain couples TRBV20-1 to TRBJ2-2, with 7 nucleotides matching TRBD2. Germline V CDR1 and CDR2: DFQATT, SNEGSKA (reference sequence). This CDR3 is built from 18 residues. With V trimmed by 1 base and J by 1 base, 12 bases remained unmatched. CDR3 sequence: CSARGPAQGGWNTGELFF. The CDR3 DNA is TGCAGTGCTAGAGGCCCGGCCCAGGGAGGGTGGAACACCGGGGAGCTGTTTTTT.

This sequence joins TRBV20-1 and TRBJ2-1; TRBD2 agrees at 12 bases. This CDR3 is built from 15 residues. Germline V lookup: CDR1 DFQATT, CDR2 SNEGSKA (reference sequence). V lost 5 bases, J lost 7 bases, and 9 bases stayed unmatched. This CDR3 is CSAGRLAGEGNEQFF. CDR3 nucleotide sequence: TGCAGTGCTGGGAGACTAGCGGGAGAGGGGAATGAGCAGTTCTTC.

This clonotype was picked up a small number of times. The rearrangement uses TRBV15 and TRBJ2-5; 9 bases are a match to TRBD1. The CDR3 extends over 14 amino acids. Germline CDR1 is LNHNV and CDR2 is YYDKDF (reference sequence). V lost 4 bases to trimming and J lost 4 bases; unmatched junction nucleotides: 4. The CDR3 protein is CATSKQGARETQYF. CDR3 sequence (DNA): TGTGCCACCAGCAAACAGGGGGCGCGAGAGACCCAGTACTTC.

This clonotype was detected many times. The V call is TRBV9, the J call TRBJ2-1; TRBD1 is a possible D gene (5 bases). CDR3 length: 14 amino acids. V gave up 0 bases and J gave up 8 bases, with 12 bases separating them. From germline, CDR1 is SGDLS and CDR2 YYNGEE. CDR3 residues: CASSVEGFWDEQFF. CDR3 DNA: TGTGCCAGCAGCGTAGAGGGGTTTTGGGATGAGCAGTTCTTC.

The chain is built from TRBV20-1 and TRBJ2-7; 9 positions match TRBD2. V dropped 3 bases and J dropped 1; count of bases not matched to a gene: 10. Germline V gene data show CDR1 as DFQATT and CDR2 as SNEGSKA (reference sequence). The CDR3 covers 16 residues. The CDR3 protein is CSASPASGTESYEQYF. The CDR3 DNA follows: TGCAGTGCTAGTCCGGCTAGCGGGACCGAGTCCTACGAGCAGTACTTC.

This clonotype was detected many times. The chain recombines TRBV6-1 with TRBJ2-7; D assignment may be TRBD1 or TRBD2 (5 bases each). In germline, CDR1 is MNHNS, CDR2 SASEGT. V dropped 6 bases and J dropped 4 bases, with 10 bases sitting between them. The CDR3 runs to 12 residues. In DNA, the CDR3 is TGTGCCAGCAGCGGGGCGGGTTACGAGCAGTACTTC. This codes for CASSGAGYEQYF.

This clonotype has at least ten counts. The V and J genes are TRBV9 and TRBJ2-1; TRBD2 agrees at 8 bases. Trimming at V came to 0 bases and at J to 4 bases, leaving 6 bases not matched to a gene. CDR1 is SGDLS and CDR2 is YYNGEE in the germline V gene. This CDR3 is built from 16 residues. The CDR3 here is CASSVEAGVSYNEQFF. CDR3 coding DNA: TGTGCCAGCAGCGTAGAAGCGGGAGTTTCGTACAATGAGCAGTTCTTC.

This chain uses TRBV7-8 with TRBJ1-2, with D tentatively TRBD1 (6 bases). V lost 3 bases and J lost 4, with 24 bases in between. This CDR3 contains 18 residues. Germline V gives CDR1 SGHVS, CDR2 FQNEAQ. CDR3 amino acids: CASSFNRKLGGDSYGYTF. The DNA for the CDR3 is TGTGCCAGCAGCTTCAACAGGAAGTTAGGGGGGGATAGCTATGGCTACACCTTC.

With respect to this clonotype: This clone may be a read error of a much larger clone one base away. The V gene is TRBV5-1, the J gene TRBJ1-5; 7 bases fit TRBD1. Germline V gives CDR1 SGHRS, CDR2 YFSETQ. The CDR3 loop spans 13 amino acids. This CDR3 reads CASSPDRAQLQHF. DNA of the CDR3: TGTGCCAGCAGCCCTGACAGGGCTCAGCTCCAGCATTTT.

The V call is TRBV25-1, the J call TRBJ2-2, with D uncertain. CDR3 length: 15 amino acids. The germline V and J ends were trimmed by 3 bases and 2 bases, with 10 bases remaining between them. Germline CDR1 is MGHDK and CDR2 is SYGVNS. CDR3 nucleotide sequence: TGTGCCAGCAGTGACCCATCGACTAACACCGGGGAGCTGTTTTTT. Translation: CASSDPSTNTGELFF.

This clonotype appeared once. The chain combines TRBV15 with TRBJ2-1; D might be TRBD1 (6 bases). Germline V gene lookup returns CDR1 LNHNV and CDR2 YYDKDF (reference sequence). The V gene lost 4 bases and the J gene lost 6 bases, with 16 bases spanning the gap. The CDR3 spans 15 residues. As DNA, the CDR3 is TGTGCCACCAGCATCTCCGGGACAAACTTCAATGAGCAGTTCTTC. This gives the protein CATSISGTNFNEQFF. Looking up the rest from reference TRBV15 and TRBJ2-1 gives the full variable domain: DAMVIQNPRYQVTQFGKPVTLSCSQTLNHNVMYWYQQKSSQAPKLLFHYYDKDFNNEADTPDNFQSRRPNTSFCFLDIRSPGLGDTAMYLCATSISGTNFNEQFFGPGTRLTVL.

This chain connects TRBV5-5 to TRBJ2-1; D is undetermined. The CDR3 consists of 13 residues. Trimming took 2 bases from V and 5 from J, leaving 8 bases between them. From germline, CDR1 is SGHKS and CDR2 YYEKEE (reference sequence). In DNA, the CDR3 is TGTGCCAGCAGCTTAATTCGGCACAATGAGCAGTTCTTC. Translated, it gives CASSLIRHNEQFF.

This clonotype was counted at least ten times. The chain carries TRBV29-1 and TRBJ1-2, with 9 bases lining up with TRBD1. The CDR3 is 13 residues long. Germline loops: CDR1 SQVTM, CDR2 ANQGSEA. V shed 6 bases and J 3 bases; nucleotides not matched to a gene: 5. CDR3 protein: CSVDRGSDYGYTF. DNA for the CDR3: TGCAGCGTCGACAGGGGGTCGGACTATGGCTACACCTTC.